This T cell receptor (beta chain) was sequenced for a study of blood T cell repertoires in COVID-19. Study in general: The analysed material was cDNA or gDNA that came from T cells, B-cell-depleted T cells, or PBMCs.

This clone has just a few counts. Here immunoSEQ multiplex PCR was the method, and the copy in TCRdb shows in-frame clones only, minus some. The table shows about 260,000 clones, with approximately 82% occurring only once. The sample comprised peripheral blood. This TCR was sampled from a woman older than 75 with acute or convalescent COVID-19.

The CDR3 nucleotides read TGCGCCAGCAGCTTGGCGGGGGTCTACGAGCAGTACTTC. Encoded protein: CASSLAGVYEQYF. The chain is built from TRBV5-1 and TRBJ2-7; possibly TRBD2 for D (6 bases). The CDR3 covers 13 residues. Germline V lookup: CDR1 SGHRS, CDR2 YFSETQ. The V end lost 0 bases, the J end lost 3 bases, and 7 bases lay between the germline ends.